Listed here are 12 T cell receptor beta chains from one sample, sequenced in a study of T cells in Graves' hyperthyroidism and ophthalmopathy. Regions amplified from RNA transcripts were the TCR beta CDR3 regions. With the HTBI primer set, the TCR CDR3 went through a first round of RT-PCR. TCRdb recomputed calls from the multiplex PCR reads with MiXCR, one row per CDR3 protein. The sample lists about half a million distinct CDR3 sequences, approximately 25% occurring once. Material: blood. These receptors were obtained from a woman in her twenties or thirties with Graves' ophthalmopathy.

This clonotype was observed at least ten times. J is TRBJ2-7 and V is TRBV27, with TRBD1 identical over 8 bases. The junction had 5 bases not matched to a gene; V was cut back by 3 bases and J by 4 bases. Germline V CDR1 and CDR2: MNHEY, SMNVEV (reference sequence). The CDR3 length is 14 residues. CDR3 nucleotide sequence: TGTGCCAGCAGTTTGCCGGGACAGGAGTACGAGCAGTACTTC. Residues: CASSLPGQEYEQYF.

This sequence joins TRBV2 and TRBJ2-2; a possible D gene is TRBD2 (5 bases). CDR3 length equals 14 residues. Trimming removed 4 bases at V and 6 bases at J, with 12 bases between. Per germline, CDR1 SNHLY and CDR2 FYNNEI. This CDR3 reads CASSGYGVSGELFF. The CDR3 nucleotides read TGTGCCAGCAGTGGGTACGGGGTTTCCGGGGAGCTGTTTTTT.

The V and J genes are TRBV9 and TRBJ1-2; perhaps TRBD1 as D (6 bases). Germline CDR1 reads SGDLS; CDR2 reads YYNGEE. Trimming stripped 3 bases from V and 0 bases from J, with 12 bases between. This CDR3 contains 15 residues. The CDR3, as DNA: TGTGCCAGCAGCGGAAACAGGGTACCTAACTATGGCTACACCTTC. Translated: CASSGNRVPNYGYTF.

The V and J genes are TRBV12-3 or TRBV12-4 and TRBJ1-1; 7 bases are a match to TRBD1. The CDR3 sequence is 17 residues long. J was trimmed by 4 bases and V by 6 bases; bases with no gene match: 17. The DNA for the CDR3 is TGTGCCAGCAGCAGTCCCGTGGGACAGCCCGGGGGCACTGAAGCTTTCTTT. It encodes CASSSPVGQPGGTEAFF.

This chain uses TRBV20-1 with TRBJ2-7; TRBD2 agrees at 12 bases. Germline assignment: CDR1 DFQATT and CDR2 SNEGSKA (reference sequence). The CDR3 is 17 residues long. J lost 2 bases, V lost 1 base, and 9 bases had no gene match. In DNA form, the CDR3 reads TGCAGTGCTAGAGTCCCCCGACTAGCGGGGGCTCCCTACGAGCAGTACTTC. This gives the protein CSARVPRLAGAPYEQYF.

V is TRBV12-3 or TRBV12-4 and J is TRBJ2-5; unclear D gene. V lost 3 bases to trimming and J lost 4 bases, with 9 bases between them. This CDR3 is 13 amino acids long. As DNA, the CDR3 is TGTGCCAGCAGTTTGGGGAAAGGAGAGACCCAGTACTTC. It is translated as CASSLGKGETQYF.

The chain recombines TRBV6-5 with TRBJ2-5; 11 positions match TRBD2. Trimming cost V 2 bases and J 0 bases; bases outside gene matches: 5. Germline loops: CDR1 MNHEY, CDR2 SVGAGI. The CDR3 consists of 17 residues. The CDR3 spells CASSYVSSGRNQETQYF. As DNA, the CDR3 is TGTGCCAGCAGTTACGTATCTAGCGGGAGGAACCAAGAGACCCAGTACTTC.

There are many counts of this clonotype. The CDR3 here is CASGRQGDTGYTF. The DNA for the CDR3 is TGTGCTAGTGGTCGACAGGGGGATACTGGCTACACCTTC. J is TRBJ1-2 and V is TRBV12-5; 9 bases agree with TRBD1. Per germline, CDR1 LGHNT and CDR2 FRNRAP. The CDR3 extends over 13 amino acids. With V trimmed by 5 bases and J by 7 bases, 5 bases remained unmatched.

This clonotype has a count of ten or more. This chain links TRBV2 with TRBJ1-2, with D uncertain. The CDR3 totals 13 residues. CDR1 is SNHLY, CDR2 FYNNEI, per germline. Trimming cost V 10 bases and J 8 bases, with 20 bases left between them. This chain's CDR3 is CATEGWVVGGYTF. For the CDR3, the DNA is TGTGCCACCGAAGGTTGGGTAGTAGGCGGCTACACCTTC.

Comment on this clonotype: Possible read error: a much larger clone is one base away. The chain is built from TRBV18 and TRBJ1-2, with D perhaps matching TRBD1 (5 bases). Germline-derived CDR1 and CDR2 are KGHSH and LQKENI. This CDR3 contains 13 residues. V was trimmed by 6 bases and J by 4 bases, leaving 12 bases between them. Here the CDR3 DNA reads TGTGCCAGCTCCCGTCAGGGTCTCTATGGCTACACCTTC. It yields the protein CASSRQGLYGYTF.

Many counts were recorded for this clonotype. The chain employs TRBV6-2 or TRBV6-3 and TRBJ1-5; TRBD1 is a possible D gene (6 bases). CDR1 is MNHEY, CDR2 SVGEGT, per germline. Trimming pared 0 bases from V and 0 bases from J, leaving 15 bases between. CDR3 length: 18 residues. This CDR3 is CASSYSAQGSFSNQPQHF. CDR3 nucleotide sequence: TGTGCCAGCAGTTACTCGGCTCAGGGGTCCTTTAGCAATCAGCCCCAGCATTTT.

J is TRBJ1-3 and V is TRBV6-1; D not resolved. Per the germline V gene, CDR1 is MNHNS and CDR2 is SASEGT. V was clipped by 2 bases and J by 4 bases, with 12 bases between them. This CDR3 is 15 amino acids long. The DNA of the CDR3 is TGTGCCAGCAGTGAAATCTGGGTGCGCGGAAACACCATATATTTT. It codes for CASSEIWVRGNTIYF.